Below, one T cell receptor (beta chain) is given with its context. These data come from a study of cytomegalovirus exposure and HLA in healthy donors. PCR involved 60 Vbeta and 13 Jbeta primers. TCRdb's copy holds only in-frame clones and misses some; the assay was immunoSEQ multiplex PCR. Of around 170,000 clones in the sample, roughly 80% were seen once. The V gene lost 1 base and the J gene lost 4 bases, with 9 bases spanning the gap. Germline values: CDR1 SGHNT, CDR2 YYREEE (reference sequence). The CDR3 totals 13 residues. The sequenced sample consisted of PBMCs. The TCR sequence derives from a woman between 50 and 59 years old in good health and CMV-seropositive. The V and J genes are TRBV5-4 and TRBJ2-7; D ambiguous. The CDR3: CASSLQWSYEQYF. The CDR3 DNA follows: TGTGCCAGCAGCTTGCAGTGGTCTTACGAGCAGTACTTC.